This TCR beta chain was identified in a study of T cell repertoires in cytomegalovirus infection. Background on the study: Well-studied HLA-B-restricted CMV epitopes were used in the study alongside recently identified HLA-C-restricted ones. Public TCR beta signatures were indicative of both CMV infection and a matching HLA type. The study's findings and limits: The cumulative frequency of public TCR beta families identified carriers of CMV plus the relevant HLA. Ex vivo responses were dominated by HLA-C-restricted CMV-specific TCR beta clonotypes.

TCRdb independently ran MiXCR on the reads; one entry per CDR3 protein. The sample carries some 500,000 distinct CDR3 sequences, roughly a third recorded once. The table lists this clonotype with a count of one. Antigen unknown. Germline loops: CDR1 LNHDA, CDR2 SQIVND (reference sequence). V shed 7 bases and J shed 0 bases, with 15 bases lying between them. The CDR3 has 15 residues. The source is a human donor in good health (CMV status not recorded). Some clones in this sample may be carry-over from other donors' samples. Sequencing used cultured PBMCs, obtained from culture after CMV antigen stimulation. This chain links TRBV19 with TRBJ1-1; D may be TRBD1 (6 bases). The CDR3 region is CASIPLGGMNTEAFF. CDR3 coding DNA: TGTGCCAGTATCCCGCTCGGGGGCATGAACACTGAAGCTTTCTTT.